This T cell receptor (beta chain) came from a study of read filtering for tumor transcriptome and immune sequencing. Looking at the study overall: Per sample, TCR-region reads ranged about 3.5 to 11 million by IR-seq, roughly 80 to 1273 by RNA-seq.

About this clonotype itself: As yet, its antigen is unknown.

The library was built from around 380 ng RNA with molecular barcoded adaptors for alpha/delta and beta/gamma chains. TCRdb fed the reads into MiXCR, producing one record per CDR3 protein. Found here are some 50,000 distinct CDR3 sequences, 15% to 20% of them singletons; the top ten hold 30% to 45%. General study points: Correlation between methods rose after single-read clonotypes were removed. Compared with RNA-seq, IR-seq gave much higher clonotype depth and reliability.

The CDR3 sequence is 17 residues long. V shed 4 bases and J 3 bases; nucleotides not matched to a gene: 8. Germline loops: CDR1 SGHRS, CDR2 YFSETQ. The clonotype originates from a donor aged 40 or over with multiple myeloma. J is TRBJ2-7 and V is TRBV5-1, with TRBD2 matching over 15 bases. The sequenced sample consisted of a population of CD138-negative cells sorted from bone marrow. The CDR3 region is CASSLGLAGGFSYEQYF. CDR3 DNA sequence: TGCGCCAGCAGCCTGGGACTAGCGGGGGGCTTTAGCTACGAGCAGTACTTC.